The clone carrying this T cell receptor (beta chain) was found once. The entry originates in a study of blood T cell repertoires in COVID-19. Study-level information: The origin of the acute and convalescent COVID-19 samples was the United States, Italy and Spain. Nucleic acid was either cDNA or gDNA, and it came from T cells, B-cell-depleted T cells, or PBMCs.

Germline CDR1 and CDR2: ENHRY and SYGVKD. V lost 6 bases to trimming and J lost 4 bases; unmatched junction nucleotides: 3. This CDR3 has 13 residues. This table comes from immunoSEQ multiplex PCR, and its TCRdb copy is limited to in-frame clones, with some not included. Seen here are around 94,000 clones, around 80% observed once, and the top ten hold about 9.3%. The J gene is TRBJ2-7, the V gene TRBV10-3, with TRBD2 matching over 10 bases. The origin of this receptor is a man aged 60 to 69 with active or convalescent COVID-19. Input material: peripheral blood. The CDR3 DNA sequence: TGTGCCATCAGGGAACTAGCGGGGTACGAGCAGTACTTC. Protein product: CAIRELAGYEQYF.